This TCR beta chain stems from a study of identical twins. Findings and caveats of the study: Cross-sectional statistics, not tracking of the same donors, supported the conclusions. Twins shared beta out-of-frame sequences in excess, but this excess was weaker.

In its sample, this clonotype was seen a few times. Its target is not known. Via MiXCR, TCRdb re-called the 5' RACE reads, giving one row per CDR3 protein. The top ten clones hold approximately 0.52% of a sample with around 490,000 distinct CDR3 sequences, under 25% of them seen once. Unmatched junction bases numbered 9, after V lost 5 bases and J lost 6 bases. There are 16 residues in the CDR3. Per the germline V gene, CDR1 is MNHEY and CDR2 is SVGEGT. Healthy Caucasians provided all donations. The data also belong to a second study, concerning yellow fever vaccine responses in identical twins.

The specimen sequenced was CD4+ T cells sorted from blood. The receptor was isolated from a young woman in good health. The gene calls are TRBV6-2 or TRBV6-3 and TRBJ2-2, with TRBD1 matching over 10 bases. CDR3 protein: CASSRRRQGAPGELFF. In nucleotides, the CDR3 is TGTGCCAGCAGTCGGAGGCGACAGGGGGCCCCCGGGGAGCTGTTTTTT.